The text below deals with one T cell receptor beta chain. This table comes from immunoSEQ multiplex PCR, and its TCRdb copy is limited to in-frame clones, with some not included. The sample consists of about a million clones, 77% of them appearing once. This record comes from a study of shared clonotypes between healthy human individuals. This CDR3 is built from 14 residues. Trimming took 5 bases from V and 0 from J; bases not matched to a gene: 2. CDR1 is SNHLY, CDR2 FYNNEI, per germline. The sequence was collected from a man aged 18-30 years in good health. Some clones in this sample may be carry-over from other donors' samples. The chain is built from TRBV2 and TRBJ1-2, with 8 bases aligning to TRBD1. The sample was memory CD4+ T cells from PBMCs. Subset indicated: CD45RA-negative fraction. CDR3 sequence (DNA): TGTGCCAGCAGTCAGGGGGCTTCTAACTATGGCTACACCTTC. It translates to CASSQGASNYGYTF.